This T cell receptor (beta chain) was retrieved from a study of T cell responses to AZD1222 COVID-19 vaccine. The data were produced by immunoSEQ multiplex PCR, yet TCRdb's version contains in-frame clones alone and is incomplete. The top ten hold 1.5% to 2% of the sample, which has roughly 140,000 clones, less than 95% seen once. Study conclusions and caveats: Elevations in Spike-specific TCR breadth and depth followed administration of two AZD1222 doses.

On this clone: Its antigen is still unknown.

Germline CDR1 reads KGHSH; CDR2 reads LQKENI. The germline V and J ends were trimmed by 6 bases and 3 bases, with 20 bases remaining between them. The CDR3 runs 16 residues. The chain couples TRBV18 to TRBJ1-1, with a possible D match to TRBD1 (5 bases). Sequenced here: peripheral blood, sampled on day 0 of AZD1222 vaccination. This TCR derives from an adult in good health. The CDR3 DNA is TGTGCCAGCTCGATCTGGGTTAGGGGCGCGGACACTGAAGCTTTCTTT. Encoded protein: CASSIWVRGADTEAFF.